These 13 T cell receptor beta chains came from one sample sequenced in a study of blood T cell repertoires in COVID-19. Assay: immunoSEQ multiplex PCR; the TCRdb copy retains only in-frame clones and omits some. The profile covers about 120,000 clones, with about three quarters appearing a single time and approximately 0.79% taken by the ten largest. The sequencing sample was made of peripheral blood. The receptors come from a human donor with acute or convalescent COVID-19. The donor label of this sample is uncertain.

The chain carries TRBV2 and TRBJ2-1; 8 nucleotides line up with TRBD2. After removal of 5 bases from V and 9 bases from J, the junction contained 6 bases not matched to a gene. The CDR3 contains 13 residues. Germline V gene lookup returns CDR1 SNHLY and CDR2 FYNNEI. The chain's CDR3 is CASSRLALAEQFF. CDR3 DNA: TGTGCCAGCAGTAGACTAGCGCTTGCTGAGCAGTTCTTC.

DNA for the CDR3: TGTGCCAGCAGCCAACCCGGGACTAGCGTAACGGAGACCCAGTACTTC. It yields the protein CASSQPGTSVTETQYF. The gene calls are TRBV7-9 and TRBJ2-5; TRBD2 agrees at 10 bases. This CDR3 contains 16 residues. Trimming cost V 5 bases and J 5 bases; bases outside gene matches: 11. Germline CDR1 SEHNR, CDR2 FQNEAQ (reference sequence). Together with reference TRBV7-9 and TRBJ2-5, the CDR3 gives the full variable domain: DTGVSQNPRHKITKRGQNVTFRCDPISEHNRLYWYRQTLGQGPEFLTYFQNEAQLEKSRLLSDRFSAERPKGSFSTLEIQRTEQGDSAMYLCASSQPGTSVTETQYFGPGTRLLVL.

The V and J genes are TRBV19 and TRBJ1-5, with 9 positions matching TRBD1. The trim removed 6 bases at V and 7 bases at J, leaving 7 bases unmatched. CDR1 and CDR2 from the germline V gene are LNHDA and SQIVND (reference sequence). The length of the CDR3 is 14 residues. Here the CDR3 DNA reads TGTGCCAGTAGAGGGGGGGACAGGGAACAGCCCCAGCATTTT. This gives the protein CASRGGDREQPQHF.

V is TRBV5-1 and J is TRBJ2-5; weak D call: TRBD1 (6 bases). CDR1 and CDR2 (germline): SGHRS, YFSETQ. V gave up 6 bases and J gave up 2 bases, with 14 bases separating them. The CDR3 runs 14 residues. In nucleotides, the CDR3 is TGCGCCAGCAAAACCGGGACACCGCAAGAGACCCAGTACTTC. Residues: CASKTGTPQETQYF.

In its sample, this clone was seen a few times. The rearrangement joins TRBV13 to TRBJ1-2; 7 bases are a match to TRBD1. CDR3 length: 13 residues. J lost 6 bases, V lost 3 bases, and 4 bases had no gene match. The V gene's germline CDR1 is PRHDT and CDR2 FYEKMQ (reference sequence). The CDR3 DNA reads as TGTGCCAGCAGCTTTCAGGGGGGAGATGGCTACACCTTC. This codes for CASSFQGGDGYTF.

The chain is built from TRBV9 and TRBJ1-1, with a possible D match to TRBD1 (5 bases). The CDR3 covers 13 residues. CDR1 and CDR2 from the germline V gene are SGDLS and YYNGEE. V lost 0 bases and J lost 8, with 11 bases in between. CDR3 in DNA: TGTGCCAGCAGCGTAGATTCGGGGGTGGAAGCTTTCTTT. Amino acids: CASSVDSGVEAFF. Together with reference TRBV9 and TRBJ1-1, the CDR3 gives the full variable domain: DSGVTQTPKHLITATGQRVTLRCSPRSGDLSVYWYQQSLDQGLQFLIQYYNGEERAKGNILERFSAQQFPDLHSELNLSSLELGDSALYFCASSVDSGVEAFFGQGTRLTVV.

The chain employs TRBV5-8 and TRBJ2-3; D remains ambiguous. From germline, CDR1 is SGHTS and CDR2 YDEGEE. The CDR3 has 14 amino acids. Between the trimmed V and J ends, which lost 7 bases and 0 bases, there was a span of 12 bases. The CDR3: CASLTLHSTDTQYF. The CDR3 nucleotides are TGTGCCAGCCTGACTCTCCATAGCACAGATACGCAGTATTTT.

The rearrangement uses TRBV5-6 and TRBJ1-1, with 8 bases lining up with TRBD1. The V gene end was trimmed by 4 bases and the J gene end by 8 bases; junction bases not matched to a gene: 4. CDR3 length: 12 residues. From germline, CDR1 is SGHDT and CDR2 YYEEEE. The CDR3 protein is CASSLRDREAFF. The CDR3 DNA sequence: TGTGCCAGCAGCCTACGGGACAGGGAAGCTTTCTTT.

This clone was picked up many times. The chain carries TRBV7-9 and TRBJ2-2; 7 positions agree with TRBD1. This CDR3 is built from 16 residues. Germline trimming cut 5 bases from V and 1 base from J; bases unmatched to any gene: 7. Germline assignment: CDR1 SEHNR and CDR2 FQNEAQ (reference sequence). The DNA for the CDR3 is TGTGCCAGCAGCCCACAGGGGTCAGGGAACACCGGGGAGCTGTTTTTT. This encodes CASSPQGSGNTGELFF. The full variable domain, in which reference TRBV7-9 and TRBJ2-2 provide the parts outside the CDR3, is DTGVSQNPRHKITKRGQNVTFRCDPISEHNRLYWYRQTLGQGPEFLTYFQNEAQLEKSRLLSDRFSAERPKGSFSTLEIQRTEQGDSAMYLCASSPQGSGNTGELFFGEGSRLTVL.

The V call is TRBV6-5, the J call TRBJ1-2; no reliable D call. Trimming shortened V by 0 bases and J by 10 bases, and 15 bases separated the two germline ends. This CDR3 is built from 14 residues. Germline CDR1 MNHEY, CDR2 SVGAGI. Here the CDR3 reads CASSYSRTPGFYTF. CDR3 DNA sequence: TGTGCCAGCAGTTACTCGAGGACGCCGGGATTCTACACCTTC.

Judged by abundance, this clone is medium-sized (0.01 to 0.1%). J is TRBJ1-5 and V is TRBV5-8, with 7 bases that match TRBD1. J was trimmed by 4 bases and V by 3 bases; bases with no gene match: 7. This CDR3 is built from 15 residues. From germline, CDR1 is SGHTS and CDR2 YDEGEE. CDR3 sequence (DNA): TGTGCCAGCAGCTCGGGACAGAAAGTTAATCAGCCCCAGCATTTT. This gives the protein CASSSGQKVNQPQHF.

The CDR3 region is CASSLNRGNQPQHF. The CDR3 DNA sequence: TGTGCCAGCAGCTTAAATAGGGGAAATCAGCCCCAGCATTTT. The chain joins TRBV7-8 to TRBJ1-5, with D possibly TRBD1 on 5 matching bases. The ends were cut back, 2 bases at V and 4 bases at J, with 9 bases in the middle. CDR1 and CDR2 from the germline V gene are SGHVS and FQNEAQ. CDR3 length: 14 residues.

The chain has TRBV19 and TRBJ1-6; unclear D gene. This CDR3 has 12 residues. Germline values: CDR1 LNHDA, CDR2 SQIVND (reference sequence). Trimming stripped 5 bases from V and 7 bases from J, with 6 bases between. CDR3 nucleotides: TGTGCCAGTAGTGAGAAAAATTCACCCCTCCACTTT. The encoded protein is CASSEKNSPLHF.